A selection of T cell receptor beta chains follows, all from one sample in a study of T cells in Graves' hyperthyroidism and ophthalmopathy. TCRdb processed the multiplex PCR reads anew with MiXCR; each CDR3 protein has one entry. The sample holds a few hundred thousand distinct CDR3 sequences, around 14% seen once. The sample taken for sequencing was blood. Receptor source: a woman younger than 45 with Graves' hyperthyroidism. CDR3s include the opening cysteine and the closing phenylalanine or tryptophan. D genes are given only for firm matches. A clone size is listed for some rows: how often the clone was seen (once, few, many), or a class if it is expanded.

j_call clone_size v_call d_call cdr3_nt cdr3_aa
TRBJ1-4 many TRBV30 NA TGTGCCCGCCAAGGAACTAATGAAAAACTGTTTTTT CARQGTNEKLFF
TRBJ2-5 NA TRBV7-2 NA TGTGCCAGCAGCAACGGACCGTTCGGGACCCAGTACTTC CASSNGPFGTQYF
TRBJ1-2 NA TRBV2 NA TGTGCCAGCAGAGGACGGGGCTATGGCTACACCTTC CASRGRGYGYTF
TRBJ2-4 many TRBV6-1 TRBD2 TGTGCCAGCAGTCCCCGGGGAGGGTGGTCGGACATTCAGTACTTC CASSPRGGWSDIQYF
TRBJ2-7 many TRBV20-1 TRBD1 TGCAGTGCTGAGGACAGGGTCGAAAACGAGCAGTACTTC CSAEDRVENEQYF
TRBJ1-2 many TRBV6-2/TRBV6-3 NA TGTGCCAGCAGTTACGGGGTGGACTACACCTTC CASSYGVDYTF
TRBJ2-1 few TRBV6-1 NA TGTGCCAGCAGTGACTCGACGCGGCACAATGAGCAGTTCTTC CASSDSTRHNEQFF
TRBJ2-7 many TRBV12-3/TRBV12-4 TRBD2 TGTGCCAGCAGCCGTCCGGGCGGGAGTTCCTACGAGCAGTACTTC CASSRPGGSSYEQYF
TRBJ1-5 many TRBV10-2 NA TGCGCCAGCAGATCGGGCGGGTCCGATCAGCCCCAGCATTTT CASRSGGSDQPQHF
TRBJ2-6 NA TRBV18 TRBD1 TGTGCCAGCTCACCAAGGGGCAGGGGGTCTGGGGCCAACGTCCTGACTTTC CASSPRGRGSGANVLTF
TRBJ2-6 few TRBV9 NA TGTGCCAGCAGCGTAGGGCCTGGGGCCAACGTCCTGACTTTC CASSVGPGANVLTF
TRBJ2-1 many TRBV12-3/TRBV12-4 TRBD2 TGTGCCAGCAGTTTAACCCCGAGCGGGAGGGTGCACAATGAGCAGTTCTTC CASSLTPSGRVHNEQFF
TRBJ2-1 many TRBV29-1 TRBD2 TGCAGCACTCCACGGATTGGGGTACTAGCGGGAGCCCCACCGAGCTCCTACAATGAGCAGTTCTTC CSTPRIGVLAGAPPSSYNEQFF
TRBJ1-2 few TRBV20-1 NA TGCAGTGCTAGAGATCGGCAGGGAACAACCTATGGCTACACCTTC CSARDRQGTTYGYTF
TRBJ2-3 few TRBV6-6 TRBD2 TGTGCCAGCAGTTACCGACTAGCGGGACGCACAGATACGCAGTATTTT CASSYRLAGRTDTQYF
TRBJ2-1 few TRBV15 NA TGTGCCACCCGGGCGTCCCCCTACAATGAGCAGTTCTTC CATRASPYNEQFF
TRBJ2-4 few TRBV11-2 TRBD2 TGTGCCAGCAGTTGGACTAGCGGGGCCAAAAACATTCAGTACTTC CASSWTSGAKNIQYF